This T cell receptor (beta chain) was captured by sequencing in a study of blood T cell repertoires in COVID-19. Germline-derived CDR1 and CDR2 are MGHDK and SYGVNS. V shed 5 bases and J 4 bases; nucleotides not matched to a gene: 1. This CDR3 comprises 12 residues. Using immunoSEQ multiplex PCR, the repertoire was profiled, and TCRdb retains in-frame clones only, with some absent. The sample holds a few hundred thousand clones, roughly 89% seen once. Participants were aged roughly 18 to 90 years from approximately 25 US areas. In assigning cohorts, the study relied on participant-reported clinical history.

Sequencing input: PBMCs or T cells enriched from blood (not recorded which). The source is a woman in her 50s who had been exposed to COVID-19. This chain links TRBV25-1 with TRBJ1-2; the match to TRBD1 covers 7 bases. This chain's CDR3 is CASSSGGYGYTF. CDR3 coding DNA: TGTGCCAGCAGTTCAGGGGGCTATGGCTACACCTTC.